These 29 T cell receptor beta chains were all obtained from the same sample, sequenced in a study of T-cell memory formation after mild COVID-19. TCRdb called the 5' RACE reads again in MiXCR, with one record for every CDR3 protein. The sample yields about 390,000 distinct CDR3 sequences, about 21% seen once. The sample comprised PBMCs or a T cell subset sorted from them (not recorded which). The receptors derive from an adult woman who had mild COVID-19 (a few samples of this study predate the infection). Cell type and time point are not known.

The chain carries TRBV7-9 and TRBJ1-5; possible D gene TRBD1, 5 bases. V gave up 5 bases and J gave up 5 bases, with 13 bases separating them. The CDR3 is 14 residues long. Germline loops: CDR1 SEHNR, CDR2 FQNEAQ (reference sequence). CDR3 sequence: CASSRGQSDQPQHF. DNA for the CDR3: TGTGCCAGCAGCCGTGGACAATCGGATCAGCCCCAGCATTTT.

This clonotype was counted at least ten times. The chain recombines TRBV12-3 or TRBV12-4 with TRBJ2-1; the D call may be TRBD1 or TRBD2 (5 bases each). The CDR3 is 16 amino acids. V lost 5 bases, J lost 0 bases, and 14 bases lay in between. The CDR3 is CASSPMGTSSYNEQFF. Written as DNA, the CDR3 is TGTGCCAGCAGTCCGATGGGGACCAGCTCCTACAATGAGCAGTTCTTC.

The sample holds many counts of this clonotype. The chain combines TRBV5-1 with TRBJ2-7; a weak D match, TRBD2 (5 bases). CDR3 length equals 14 residues. Germline V gene lookup returns CDR1 SGHRS and CDR2 YFSETQ. V lost 3 bases, J lost 3 bases, and 13 bases lay in between. The CDR3 DNA reads TGCGCCAGCAGCTCCCGGGGAGAGATCTACGAGCAGTACTTC. Translated: CASSSRGEIYEQYF.

This clonotype has just a few counts. This sequence joins TRBV7-3 and TRBJ2-5; TRBD2 agrees at 11 bases. V lost 5 bases, J lost 5 bases, and 7 bases stayed unmatched. The CDR3 spans 15 residues. Germline assignment: CDR1 SGHTA and CDR2 FQGTGA. The CDR3 sequence: CASSPLAGVGETQYF. CDR3 DNA: TGTGCCAGCAGCCCACTAGCGGGAGTAGGTGAGACCCAGTACTTC. The entire variable domain, with the rest obtained from reference TRBV7-3 and TRBJ2-5, is as follows: GAGVSQTPSNKVTEKGKYVELRCDPISGHTALYWYRQSLGQGPEFLIYFQGTGAADDSGLPNDRFFAVRPEGSVSTLKIQRTERGDSAVYLCASSPLAGVGETQYFGPGTRLLVL.

This clonotype was counted between two and nine times. V usage is TRBV2 and J usage is TRBJ2-3, with TRBD2 matching over 7 bases. This CDR3 is 14 amino acids long. The V gene end was trimmed by 7 bases and the J gene end by 4 bases; junction bases not matched to a gene: 8. From germline, CDR1 is SNHLY and CDR2 FYNNEI. The CDR3 loop is CASTRLAIADTQYF. CDR3 coding DNA: TGTGCCAGCACCAGACTAGCCATCGCAGATACGCAGTATTTT.

V usage is TRBV24-1 and J usage is TRBJ2-1; TRBD2 matches at 10 bases. CDR1 is KGHDR and CDR2 is SFDVKD in the germline V gene. V trimming: 2 bases; J trimming: 0 bases; junction bases outside the gene matches: 9. This CDR3 contains 19 residues. The chain's CDR3 is CATSDSPGLAPSSYNEQFF. For the CDR3, the DNA is TGTGCCACCAGTGATTCACCGGGACTAGCGCCGAGCTCCTACAATGAGCAGTTCTTC.

In its sample, this clonotype was seen a few times. J is TRBJ2-3 and V is TRBV4-3; D is undetermined. The germline V gene has CDR1 LGHNA and CDR2 YSLEER. V shed 1 base and J shed 6 bases, with 11 bases lying between them. The CDR3 runs to 14 residues. CDR3 region: CASSQAQVTDTQYF. CDR3 sequence (DNA): TGCGCCAGCAGCCAAGCTCAGGTGACTGATACGCAGTATTTT.

The rearrangement uses TRBV5-1 and TRBJ2-3; 12 bases are a match to TRBD2. Germline V gives CDR1 SGHRS, CDR2 YFSETQ. Trimming took 4 bases from V and 4 from J; bases not matched to a gene: 16. This CDR3 has 19 residues. For the CDR3, the DNA is TGCGCCAGCAGCGCTGGACTAGCGGGGTCCCGCACGGACGCAGATACGCAGTATTTT. This encodes CASSAGLAGSRTDADTQYF.

This clonotype has a handful of counts. The rearrangement uses TRBV30 and TRBJ2-3; no reliable D call. Trimming stripped 7 bases from V and 6 bases from J, with 17 bases between. Germline values: CDR1 GTSNPN, CDR2 SVGIG (reference sequence). This CDR3 spans 13 amino acids. Here the CDR3 reads CASRQIVPDTQYF. The DNA of the CDR3 is TGTGCCTCACGCCAAATCGTTCCTGATACGCAGTATTTT. The whole variable domain, filled in from reference TRBV30 and TRBJ2-3, reads SQTIHQWPATLVQPVGSPLSLECTVEGTSNPNLYWYRQAAGRGLQLLFYSVGIGQISSEVPQNLSASRPQDRQFILSSKKLLLSDSGFYLCASRQIVPDTQYFGPGTRLTVL.

This clonotype was found a few times. The chain is built from TRBV20-1 and TRBJ2-4; D uncertain. The CDR3 is made up of 15 amino acids. In germline, CDR1 is DFQATT, CDR2 SNEGSKA (reference sequence). V lost 6 bases to trimming and J lost 8 bases, with 23 bases between them. The CDR3 spells CSALTGGTPTDIQYF. CDR3 nucleotides: TGCAGTGCCCTCACGGGCGGAACTCCCACCGACATTCAGTACTTC.

J is TRBJ1-1 and V is TRBV5-1, with TRBD1 identical over 10 bases. Germline lookup yields CDR1 SGHRS and CDR2 YFSETQ. This CDR3 comprises 18 residues. Germline trimming cut 3 bases from V and 3 bases from J; bases unmatched to any gene: 14. The CDR3 bases are TGCGCCAGCAGCTCGAAGGGACAGGGGACAATCGGGGACACTGAAGCTTTCTTT. This sequence encodes CASSSKGQGTIGDTEAFF.

A few counts support this clonotype. The CDR3 DNA follows: TGTGCCAGCAGTTACGTCAGAGGAGCCCAGTTCTTC. This encodes CASSYVRGAQFF. The rearrangement links TRBV6-6 to TRBJ2-1; D gene unclear. The CDR3 spans 12 residues. Trimming left V 2 bases short and J 13 bases short, with 12 bases between. Germline V gives CDR1 MNHNY, CDR2 SVGAGI (reference sequence).

This chain links TRBV12-3 or TRBV12-4 with TRBJ2-2; D perhaps matches TRBD2 (5 bases). The CDR3 has 14 residues. V was cut by 5 bases and J by 3 bases, with 10 bases left in between. CDR3 bases: TGTGCCAGCAGTGTATACGGGGACACCGGGGAGCTGTTTTTT. Its translation: CASSVYGDTGELFF.

This clonotype was counted at least ten times. The chain uses TRBV2 and TRBJ2-1, with D maybe TRBD2 (7 bases). CDR1 and CDR2 from the germline V gene are SNHLY and FYNNEI. The CDR3 loop spans 18 amino acids. Trimming cost V 2 bases and J 4 bases, with 21 bases left between them. CDR3 protein: CASSEWEGRKRGYNEQFF. The CDR3 nucleotides read TGTGCCAGCAGTGAATGGGAGGGGCGGAAGAGGGGGTACAATGAGCAGTTCTTC.

The chain uses TRBV7-9 and TRBJ1-2; 9 bases agree with TRBD1. Looked up from germline, CDR1 is SEHNR and CDR2 is FQNEAQ (reference sequence). Losses at the gene ends were 5 bases for V and 7 bases for J; bases not matched to a gene: 14. The CDR3 spans 16 residues. The CDR3 DNA reads as TGTGCCAGCAGCCCAAGTCTCACAGGGGGCGCGGCTGGCTACACCTTC. This translates into CASSPSLTGGAAGYTF.

The table lists this clonotype with a few counts. The rearrangement uses TRBV5-4 and TRBJ2-2; TRBD2 agrees at 11 bases. The CDR3 is 17 residues long. Per the germline V gene, CDR1 is SGHNT and CDR2 is YYREEE (reference sequence). V dropped 5 bases and J dropped 6; count of bases not matched to a gene: 12. The DNA of the CDR3 is TGTGCCAGCAGACCTTGGGGACTAGCGGACCCCCCCGGGGAGCTGTTTTTT. It encodes CASRPWGLADPPGELFF.

V is TRBV15 and J is TRBJ1-5, with TRBD1 matching 9 bases. The CDR3 is 17 residues long. Trimming cost V 4 bases and J 4 bases; bases outside gene matches: 11. Germline values: CDR1 LNHNV, CDR2 YYDKDF (reference sequence). CDR3 in amino acids: CATSKLTGQGRNQPQHF. The CDR3 DNA sequence: TGTGCCACCAGCAAACTCACGGGACAGGGAAGGAATCAGCCCCAGCATTTT. Looking up the rest from reference TRBV15 and TRBJ1-5 gives the full variable domain: DAMVIQNPRYQVTQFGKPVTLSCSQTLNHNVMYWYQQKSSQAPKLLFHYYDKDFNNEADTPDNFQSRRPNTSFCFLDIRSPGLGDTAMYLCATSKLTGQGRNQPQHFGDGTRLSIL.

V and J are TRBV2 and TRBJ1-5; D uncertain. The CDR3 consists of 15 residues. The germline V gene has CDR1 SNHLY and CDR2 FYNNEI. V was shortened by 6 bases and J by 0 bases, with 12 bases between the two germline ends. The DNA for the CDR3 is TGTGCCAGCAGAGCGACGGTCTATAGCAATCAGCCCCAGCATTTT. This gives the protein CASRATVYSNQPQHF.

The chain links TRBV30 to TRBJ2-1; D gene ambiguous. Per the germline V gene, CDR1 is GTSNPN and CDR2 is SVGIG (reference sequence). This CDR3 spans 11 amino acids. The ends were cut back, 2 bases at V and 8 bases at J, with 7 bases in the middle. The CDR3 sequence is CAWSPPYEQFF. The CDR3, as DNA: TGTGCCTGGAGTCCCCCCTATGAGCAGTTCTTC.

The rearrangement uses TRBV18 and TRBJ2-5; the match to TRBD1 covers 10 bases. Trimming cost V 3 bases and J 3 bases; bases outside gene matches: 4. Germline values: CDR1 KGHSH, CDR2 LQKENI. The CDR3 length is 15 residues. The CDR3 DNA reads TGTGCCAGCTCACCCCGGACAGGGGGGGAAGAGACCCAGTACTTC. This codes for CASSPRTGGEETQYF.

In this sample, this clonotype turned up a few times. This chain links TRBV27 with TRBJ1-1; no firm D call. Germline V gene sequence: CDR1 MNHEY, CDR2 SMNVEV (reference sequence). The CDR3 consists of 14 residues. V shed 0 bases and J shed 0 bases, with 5 bases lying between them. This CDR3 reads CASSLSRLNTEAFF. The CDR3 coding sequence is TGTGCCAGCAGTTTATCAAGACTGAACACTGAAGCTTTCTTT.

This clonotype was counted between two and nine times. J is TRBJ1-5 and V is TRBV20-1; the D is unclear. Germline CDR1 reads DFQATT; CDR2 reads SNEGSKA (reference sequence). The germline V and J ends were trimmed by 1 base and 3 bases, with 7 bases remaining between them. This CDR3 spans 13 amino acids. The CDR3 loop is CSARVGYNQPQHF. DNA of the CDR3: TGCAGTGCTAGAGTAGGGTACAATCAGCCCCAGCATTTT.

This clonotype showed up many times. The rearrangement uses TRBV7-3 and TRBJ2-1; no clear D. There are 12 residues in the CDR3. Germline V CDR1 and CDR2: SGHTA, FQGTGA. The V end lost 1 base, the J end lost 7 bases, and 5 bases lay between the germline ends. Here the CDR3 DNA reads TGTGCCAGCAGCTTAATCGGTAATGAGCAGTTCTTC. Its translation: CASSLIGNEQFF. Variable domain in full (rest from reference TRBV7-3 and TRBJ2-1): GAGVSQTPSNKVTEKGKYVELRCDPISGHTALYWYRQSLGQGPEFLIYFQGTGAADDSGLPNDRFFAVRPEGSVSTLKIQRTERGDSAVYLCASSLIGNEQFFGPGTRLTVL.

The chain combines TRBV18 with TRBJ1-2, with D possibly TRBD1 on 5 matching bases. The CDR3 sequence is 18 residues long. CDR1 and CDR2 from the germline V gene are KGHSH and LQKENI. V dropped 2 bases and J dropped 2 bases, with 21 bases sitting between them. CDR3: CASSPIAGRDSPNYGYTF. The CDR3 DNA is TGTGCCAGCTCACCAATAGCCGGTCGCGACAGTCCGAACTATGGCTACACCTTC.

The sample holds a few counts of this clonotype. The CDR3 nucleotides read TGTGCCAGCAGCGTAGGGGGCCGGGGGGGCCTGGTTGAGCAGTTCTTC. This sequence encodes CASSVGGRGGLVEQFF. The chain combines TRBV9 with TRBJ2-1; 8 nucleotides line up with TRBD2. Germline V CDR1 and CDR2: SGDLS, YYNGEE. V shed 0 bases and J 9 bases; nucleotides not matched to a gene: 11. The CDR3 runs 16 residues.

The chain combines TRBV30 with TRBJ2-7, with D possibly TRBD1 on 6 matching bases. Trimming removed 8 bases at V and 0 bases at J, with 17 bases between. The CDR3 has 14 residues. The germline CDR1 and CDR2 sequences are GTSNPN and SVGIG (reference sequence). Here the CDR3 DNA reads TGTGCCGGGACATCAGGCGGCGGCTCCTACGAGCAGTACTTC. This gives the protein CAGTSGGGSYEQYF.

The chain links TRBV3-1 to TRBJ2-7; 8 bases line up with TRBD2. The CDR3 runs 16 residues. V lost 0 bases to trimming and J lost 0 bases; unmatched junction nucleotides: 4. The germline V gene has CDR1 LGHDT and CDR2 YNNKEL (reference sequence). This CDR3 reads CASSQDSGGGSYEQYF. The CDR3, as DNA: TGTGCCAGCAGCCAAGACTCCGGGGGGGGCTCCTACGAGCAGTACTTC.

The genes are TRBV7-9 and TRBJ1-1; D ambiguous. CDR1 SEHNR and CDR2 FQNEAQ come from the germline V gene (reference sequence). This CDR3 region has 15 residues. V lost 1 base to trimming and J lost 1 base, with 10 bases between them. CDR3 protein: CASSLVTPGNTEAFF. CDR3 nucleotides: TGTGCCAGCAGCTTAGTGACCCCGGGGAACACTGAAGCTTTCTTT.

The chain combines TRBV20-1 with TRBJ1-6; D gene ambiguous. The ends were cut back, 6 bases at V and 12 bases at J, with 21 bases in the middle. Germline V lookup: CDR1 DFQATT, CDR2 SNEGSKA (reference sequence). This CDR3 spans 14 amino acids. As DNA, the CDR3 is TGCAGTGCCGAACGTTCGGGATCCACCCTACCCCTCCACTTT. It is translated as CSAERSGSTLPLHF.